Each of the 15 T cell receptor beta chains below was sequenced from the same sample in a study of identical twins. Via MiXCR, TCRdb re-called the 5' RACE reads, giving one row per CDR3 protein. The sample contains about 570,000 distinct CDR3 sequences, 9.6% of which appear only once. Another study also made use of these data, one on yellow fever vaccine responses in identical twins.

Sample: PBMCs. These receptors were taken from a woman aged 18 to 35 in good health.

The sample holds a few counts of this clonotype. The genes are TRBV2 and TRBJ1-1; D not resolved. From germline, CDR1 is SNHLY and CDR2 FYNNEI. Trimming cost V 4 bases and J 7 bases, with 16 bases left between them. The CDR3 covers 14 residues. The CDR3, as DNA: TGTGCCAGCAGTGCACAAAGGGAATTTGGTGAAGCTTTCTTT. Translating gives CASSAQREFGEAFF.

The chain employs TRBV4-2 and TRBJ2-1; D may be TRBD1 or TRBD2 (5 bases each). Germline-derived CDR1 and CDR2 are LGHNA and YNFKEQ. Trimming stripped 3 bases from V and 4 bases from J, with 13 bases between. The CDR3 sequence is 15 residues long. The CDR3 loop reads CASSQDNGGYNEQFF. CDR3 DNA sequence: TGTGCCAGCAGCCAGGATAATGGGGGTTACAATGAGCAGTTCTTC.

V gene TRBV5-5 combines with J gene TRBJ2-1, with D possibly TRBD1 on 5 matching bases. The CDR3 loop spans 16 amino acids. CDR1 and CDR2 (germline): SGHKS, YYEKEE (reference sequence). The ends were cut back, 3 bases at V and 5 bases at J, with 18 bases in the middle. As DNA, the CDR3 is TGTGCCAGCAGCTCCGGGCCCTCACAGGTTAACAATGAGCAGTTCTTC. Its translation is CASSSGPSQVNNEQFF.

The sample holds many counts of this clonotype. The chain is built from TRBV6-5 and TRBJ2-4; either TRBD1 or TRBD2 may supply D (5 bases each). Germline V gene lookup returns CDR1 MNHEY and CDR2 SVGAGI. The CDR3 totals 13 residues. Trimming removed 4 bases from V and 7 bases from J, with 11 bases in between. The CDR3 loop reads CASSLGVANIQYF. CDR3 sequence (DNA): TGTGCCAGCAGTTTGGGGGTCGCGAACATTCAGTACTTC.

This clonotype was seen at least ten times. The chain links TRBV12-3 or TRBV12-4 to TRBJ2-6; maybe TRBD2 (5 bases). V was shortened by 3 bases and J by 1 base, with 10 bases between the two germline ends. The CDR3 has 16 amino acids. CDR3 DNA: TGTGCCAGCAGTTTGTTAGGAGGTTCTGGGGCCAACGTCCTGACTTTC. As protein: CASSLLGGSGANVLTF.

This clonotype was counted many times. V is TRBV7-2 and J is TRBJ2-7, with 12 bases fitting TRBD1. V was pared by 3 bases and J by 5 bases, with 8 bases of the junction left unmatched. This CDR3 contains 16 residues. Germline CDR1 SGHTA, CDR2 FQGNSA. CDR3 residues: CASSLVGTGGFHEQYF. CDR3 bases: TGTGCCAGCAGCTTGGTCGGGACAGGGGGCTTCCACGAGCAGTACTTC.

This clonotype was picked up one time. The chain is built from TRBV12-3 or TRBV12-4 and TRBJ2-5, with 15 bases identical to TRBD2. Trimming at V came to 2 bases and at J to 7 bases, leaving 11 bases not matched to a gene. There are 18 residues in the CDR3. The CDR3: CASSLPGLAGGTGGTQYF. CDR3 sequence (DNA): TGTGCCAGCAGTTTACCGGGACTAGCGGGGGGCACTGGGGGGACCCAGTACTTC.

The V call is TRBV6-1, the J call TRBJ1-1; TRBD1 matches 10 bases. The junction had 7 bases not matched to a gene; V was cut back by 7 bases and J by 5 bases. The CDR3 sequence is 14 residues long. The germline V gene has CDR1 MNHNS and CDR2 SASEGT. The CDR3 reads CASTSTGGITEAFF. The CDR3, as DNA: TGTGCCAGCACCTCGACAGGGGGCATAACTGAAGCTTTCTTT.

This clonotype was seen a few times. CDR3 sequence (DNA): TGTGCCAGCAGCTTAGTTATAGCGGGAGTCGGAGAGCAGTACTTC. This codes for CASSLVIAGVGEQYF. The chain uses TRBV7-9 and TRBJ2-7; 9 bases align to TRBD2. J lost 7 bases, V lost 1 base, and 8 bases had no gene match. This CDR3 has 15 residues. The germline V gene has CDR1 SEHNR and CDR2 FQNEAQ (reference sequence).

This clonotype was recorded a few times. This chain connects TRBV20-1 to TRBJ2-2; 10 bases map to TRBD2. Trimming removed 5 bases from V and 4 bases from J; junction bases left unmatched: 7. The CDR3 spans 15 residues. Germline CDR1 is DFQATT and CDR2 is SNEGSKA (reference sequence). CDR3: CSAPKREGGTGELFF. The CDR3 DNA sequence: TGCAGTGCTCCCAAGCGGGAGGGGGGCACCGGGGAGCTGTTTTTT.

This clonotype has ten or more counts. The chain employs TRBV29-1 and TRBJ2-7, with D possibly being TRBD2 (5 bases). Germline loops: CDR1 SQVTM, CDR2 ANQGSEA. This CDR3 has 13 residues. Trimming removed 4 bases at V and 2 bases at J, with 12 bases between. The DNA for the CDR3 is TGCAGCGTTGTCACGGGGTTGCCCTACGAGCAGTACTTC. It translates to CSVVTGLPYEQYF.

The table lists this clonotype with many counts. The chain links TRBV12-3 or TRBV12-4 to TRBJ1-5, with TRBD1 identical over 7 bases. The junction had 2 bases not matched to a gene; V was cut back by 1 base and J by 2 bases. CDR3 size: 15 residues. The CDR3, as DNA: TGTGCCAGCAGTTTAGACAGGGGAGGCAATCAGCCCCAGCATTTT. It yields the protein CASSLDRGGNQPQHF.

The table lists this clonotype with many counts. The V call is TRBV3-1, the J call TRBJ1-4; perhaps TRBD1 as D (5 bases). V lost 4 bases to trimming and J lost 0 bases, with 6 bases between them. This CDR3 has 14 residues. Germline values: CDR1 LGHDT, CDR2 YNNKEL (reference sequence). The CDR3 spells CASSPQATNEKLFF. The CDR3 coding sequence is TGTGCCAGCAGCCCACAGGCAACTAATGAAAAACTGTTTTTT.

Ten or more counts support this clonotype. The chain couples TRBV5-6 to TRBJ2-3; 8 positions match TRBD2. Germline V gene lookup returns CDR1 SGHDT and CDR2 YYEEEE. The length of the CDR3 is 17 residues. Germline trimming cut 0 bases from V and 4 bases from J; bases unmatched to any gene: 10. The CDR3 loop reads CASSLGRGGRSPDTQYF. The CDR3 bases are TGTGCCAGCAGCTTGGGACGGGGGGGCCGATCCCCAGATACGCAGTATTTT.

This clonotype has ten or more counts. V is TRBV29-1 and J is TRBJ1-5; D possibly corresponds to TRBD1 (6 bases). V was trimmed by 6 bases and J by 0 bases, leaving 9 bases between them. Germline-derived CDR1 and CDR2 are SQVTM and ANQGSEA. The CDR3 is 13 residues long. In DNA form, the CDR3 reads TGCAGCGTGGGGGGGCATAGCAATCAGCCCCAGCATTTT. It encodes CSVGGHSNQPQHF.